This T cell receptor beta chain was documented in a study of cytomegalovirus exposure and HLA in healthy donors. V gave up 6 bases and J gave up 0 bases; unmatched junction bases: 6. CDR3 length: 15 residues. Germline CDR1 is SEHNR and CDR2 is FQNEAQ (reference sequence). The study's findings and limits: The classifier was said to identify cytomegalovirus status with high specificity and sensitivity. Cytomegalovirus-associated status was assigned to fewer than 200 TCR beta chains.

In regard to this clone: Its matching antigen is unknown.

TCRdb's table, derived via immunoSEQ multiplex PCR, lists solely in-frame clones and lacks some. The table has approximately 54,000 clones, roughly nine tenths seen once; the top ten hold approximately 8.4%. Sequenced sample: PBMCs. The chain links TRBV7-9 to TRBJ1-1; 8 nucleotides match TRBD1. This receptor was taken from a woman between 18 and 29 years old in good health and CMV-seropositive. This CDR3 reads CASREPGQVNTEAFF. The CDR3 bases are TGTGCCAGCAGAGAACCGGGACAGGTGAACACTGAAGCTTTCTTT. Variable domain in full (rest from reference TRBV7-9 and TRBJ1-1): DTGVSQNPRHKITKRGQNVTFRCDPISEHNRLYWYRQTLGQGPEFLTYFQNEAQLEKSRLLSDRFSAERPKGSFSTLEIQRTEQGDSAMYLCASREPGQVNTEAFFGQGTRLTVV.